Below are 26 T cell receptor beta chains sequenced from a single sample in a study of blood T cell repertoires in COVID-19. Measured with immunoSEQ multiplex PCR; TCRdb has only the in-frame clones, and not every one. Of around 120,000 clones listed, around 76% were seen once; the top ten hold 2.3%. Sequenced: peripheral blood. The source is a man between 65 and 85 years old with acute or convalescent COVID-19.

V is TRBV5-3 and J is TRBJ1-6; 7 bases align to TRBD1. TRBV5-3 is treated as an ORF (open reading frame) with a function not yet certain. This CDR3 has 16 amino acids. Unmatched junction bases numbered 13, after V lost 4 bases and J lost 9 bases. CDR3 amino acids: CARSAKGTAAISPLHF. The CDR3 nucleotides are TGTGCCAGAAGCGCAAAGGGGACAGCCGCCATTTCACCCCTCCACTTT.

The CDR3 here is CASSLKPASYEQYF. DNA for the CDR3: TGTGCCAGCAGCTTGAAGCCCGCCTCCTACGAGCAGTACTTC. V usage is TRBV5-4 and J usage is TRBJ2-7; D unclear. Trimming removed 1 base from V and 0 bases from J, with 8 bases in between. The V gene's germline CDR1 is SGHNT and CDR2 YYREEE (reference sequence). The CDR3 is 14 residues long.

This clone was seen more than once but under ten times. The chain joins TRBV4-1 to TRBJ1-4, with 7 positions matching TRBD1. V gave up 4 bases and J gave up 0 bases; unmatched junction bases: 5. The CDR3 contains 16 residues. Looked up from germline, CDR1 is MGHRA and CDR2 is YSYEKL. CDR3 protein: CASSPDRAATNEKLFF. CDR3 in DNA: TGCGCCAGCAGCCCCGACAGGGCTGCAACTAATGAAAAACTGTTTTTT.

This clone appeared a single time. This chain uses TRBV29-1 with TRBJ2-5, with 16 bases fitting TRBD2. Germline assignment: CDR1 SQVTM and CDR2 ANQGSEA. This CDR3 region has 17 residues. V was clipped by 5 bases and J by 4 bases; unmatched bases: 10. In DNA form, the CDR3 reads TGCAGCGTTCAGGGACTAGCGGGGGGGCAAGTCGGAGAGACCCAGTACTTC. Encoded protein: CSVQGLAGGQVGETQYF. Full variable domain (rest looked up from reference TRBV29-1 and TRBJ2-5): SAVISQKPSRDICQRGTSLTIQCQVDSQVTMMFWYRQQPGQSLTLIATANQGSEATYESGFVIDKFPISRPNLTFSTLTVSNMSPEDSSIYLCSVQGLAGGQVGETQYFGPGTRLLVL.

This sequence joins TRBV5-1 and TRBJ1-1, with TRBD1 matching over 12 bases. CDR1 SGHRS and CDR2 YFSETQ come from the germline V gene. With V trimmed by 4 bases and J by 5 bases, 9 bases remained unmatched. The CDR3 runs to 16 residues. Here the CDR3 reads CASSPGTGGAGTEAFF. In DNA form, the CDR3 reads TGCGCCAGCAGCCCAGGGACAGGGGGCGCAGGGACTGAAGCTTTCTTT. Using reference TRBV5-1 and TRBJ1-1 for the parts outside the CDR3, the full variable domain is KAGVTQTPRYLIKTRGQQVTLSCSPISGHRSVSWYQQTPGQGLQFLFEYFSETQRNKGNFPGRFSGRQFSNSRSEMNVSTLELGDSALYLCASSPGTGGAGTEAFFGQGTRLTVV.

V gene TRBV5-1 combines with J gene TRBJ1-1; D is possibly TRBD1 (5 bases). This CDR3 comprises 15 residues. The ends were cut back, 4 bases at V and 0 bases at J, with 13 bases in the middle. Germline assignment: CDR1 SGHRS and CDR2 YFSETQ. The CDR3 loop is CASSGSEGVNTEAFF. The CDR3 DNA reads as TGCGCCAGCAGCGGGTCTGAAGGGGTGAACACTGAAGCTTTCTTT.

This clone showed up just a few times. This sequence joins TRBV11-3 and TRBJ2-1, with 8 bases that match TRBD2. The CDR3 loop spans 12 amino acids. V lost 7 bases, J lost 6 bases, and 2 bases stayed unmatched. Germline CDR1 SGHNT, CDR2 YENEEA. The CDR3 here is CASMLAGNEQFF. CDR3 nucleotides: TGTGCCAGCATGCTAGCGGGCAATGAGCAGTTCTTC.

The rearrangement joins TRBV5-1 to TRBJ2-7; D unresolved. The CDR3 has 13 amino acids. V was shortened by 0 bases and J by 6 bases, with 10 bases between the two germline ends. Germline V gene lookup returns CDR1 SGHRS and CDR2 YFSETQ. The CDR3 here is CASSLGPAGEQYF. As DNA, the CDR3 is TGCGCCAGCAGCTTGGGGCCCGCTGGCGAGCAGTACTTC.

This chain links TRBV19 with TRBJ1-3; D is unclear. CDR1 is LNHDA and CDR2 is SQIVND in the germline V gene (reference sequence). The V end lost 9 bases, the J end lost 0 bases, and 15 bases lay between the germline ends. There are 15 residues in the CDR3. The CDR3 nucleotides are TGTGCCAGCAGGAATCAGCCGGTCTCTGGAAACACCATATATTTT. It specifies CASRNQPVSGNTIYF.

V usage is TRBV5-1 and J usage is TRBJ1-5; maybe TRBD1 (6 bases). In germline, CDR1 is SGHRS, CDR2 YFSETQ. The CDR3 length is 15 residues. V shed 0 bases and J shed 5 bases, with 12 bases lying between them. CDR3 amino acids: CASSLVGGADQPQHF. CDR3 nucleotide sequence: TGCGCCAGCAGCTTGGTGGGGGGGGCGGATCAGCCCCAGCATTTT.

This chain connects TRBV19 to TRBJ2-7; 7 positions agree with TRBD1. The CDR3 covers 15 residues. V shed 7 bases, J shed 3 bases, and the junction held 12 bases outside the gene matches. Germline loops: CDR1 LNHDA, CDR2 SQIVND (reference sequence). CDR3 loop: CASTESTGTFYEQYF. The DNA for the CDR3 is TGTGCCAGTACCGAATCGACAGGGACCTTCTACGAGCAGTACTTC.

The rearrangement joins TRBV11-2 to TRBJ2-3; weak D call: TRBD2 (6 bases). In germline, CDR1 is SGHAT, CDR2 FQNNGV. The CDR3 is made up of 14 amino acids. V dropped 2 bases and J dropped 4 bases, with 10 bases sitting between them. The DNA for the CDR3 is TGTGCCAGCAGCTTACCGGGGGTACCAGATACGCAGTATTTT. The encoded protein is CASSLPGVPDTQYF.

The rearrangement links TRBV9 to TRBJ2-1; 10 nucleotides align to TRBD1. This CDR3 has 15 residues. The V segment lost 4 bases and the J segment 2 bases; nucleotides outside the gene matches: 3. CDR1 and CDR2 (germline): SGDLS, YYNGEE. CDR3 residues: CASSPGTGAYNEQFF. The CDR3 DNA reads as TGTGCCAGCAGCCCCGGGACAGGGGCCTACAATGAGCAGTTCTTC. The full variable domain, in which reference TRBV9 and TRBJ2-1 provide the parts outside the CDR3, is DSGVTQTPKHLITATGQRVTLRCSPRSGDLSVYWYQQSLDQGLQFLIQYYNGEERAKGNILERFSAQQFPDLHSELNLSSLELGDSALYFCASSPGTGAYNEQFFGPGTRLTVL.

V is TRBV4-2 and J is TRBJ2-3; D may be TRBD1 (5 bases). The germline V and J ends were trimmed by 4 bases and 0 bases, with 11 bases remaining between them. The CDR3 runs 15 residues. Germline lookup yields CDR1 LGHNA and CDR2 YNFKEQ. The CDR3 protein is CASSPGRGSTDTQYF. The CDR3 nucleotides are TGTGCCAGCAGCCCAGGTAGGGGAAGCACAGATACGCAGTATTTT.

This chain uses TRBV2 with TRBJ1-4; TRBD1 might be the D (6 bases). CDR3 size: 14 residues. V was shortened by 7 bases and J by 0 bases, with 9 bases between the two germline ends. Germline loops: CDR1 SNHLY, CDR2 FYNNEI. CDR3 sequence reads: CASTRQATNEKLFF. The CDR3, as DNA: TGTGCCAGCACCCGACAGGCAACTAATGAAAAACTGTTTTTT.

The chain couples TRBV19 to TRBJ2-2; 10 positions match TRBD2. Unmatched junction bases numbered 5, after V lost 10 bases and J lost 0 bases. Germline CDR1 and CDR2: LNHDA and SQIVND (reference sequence). This CDR3 has 15 residues. The CDR3 DNA reads as TGTGCCACCCTAGCGGGGGCCACGAACACCGGGGAGCTGTTTTTT. It yields the protein CATLAGATNTGELFF. Variable domain in full (rest from reference TRBV19 and TRBJ2-2): DGGITQSPKYLFRKEGQNVTLSCEQNLNHDAMYWYRQDPGQGLRLIYYSQIVNDFQKGDIAEGYSVSREKKESFPLTVTSAQKNPTAFYLCATLAGATNTGELFFGEGSRLTVL.

The genes are TRBV5-1 and TRBJ2-1, with a tentative D call TRBD2 (5 bases). Germline V gives CDR1 SGHRS, CDR2 YFSETQ. Deletions cut 6 bases from V and 0 bases from J, with 10 bases between. The CDR3 has 14 amino acids. The CDR3 sequence: CASIEGSSYNEQFF. The CDR3 DNA sequence: TGCGCCAGCATCGAGGGTAGCTCCTACAATGAGCAGTTCTTC. Based on the CDR3 plus reference TRBV5-1 and TRBJ2-1, the full variable domain is KAGVTQTPRYLIKTRGQQVTLSCSPISGHRSVSWYQQTPGQGLQFLFEYFSETQRNKGNFPGRFSGRQFSNSRSEMNVSTLELGDSALYLCASIEGSSYNEQFFGPGTRLTVL.

The chain couples TRBV2 to TRBJ1-5, with D perhaps matching TRBD1 (6 bases). Germline CDR1 reads SNHLY; CDR2 reads FYNNEI. V was cut by 5 bases and J by 2 bases, with 13 bases left in between. The CDR3 is made up of 15 amino acids. CDR3 sequence: CASSTGIRGNQPQHF. CDR3 coding DNA: TGTGCCAGCAGTACAGGGATCCGAGGCAATCAGCCCCAGCATTTT.

The V gene is TRBV7-8, the J gene TRBJ1-4; D is uncertain. This CDR3 comprises 15 residues. V was cut by 2 bases and J by 3 bases, with 10 bases left in between. From germline, CDR1 is SGHVS and CDR2 FQNEAQ. CDR3 loop: CASSLLNNPNEKLFF. CDR3 DNA: TGTGCCAGCAGCTTATTGAACAACCCTAATGAAAAACTGTTTTTT.

This chain joins TRBV21-1 and TRBJ2-7; the D segment call TRBD1 is taken from the table without a DNA check. TRBV21-1 is recorded as a pseudogene. The CDR3 has 16 amino acids. Here the CDR3 reads CASSIWVGRGVYEQYF. CDR3 sequence (DNA): TGTGCCAGCAGCATTTGGGTCGGCAGGGGGGTTTACGAGCAGTACTTC.

J is TRBJ2-5 and V is TRBV27; 15 positions match TRBD2. V shed 6 bases and J 3 bases; nucleotides not matched to a gene: 5. The CDR3 sequence is 16 residues long. Germline values: CDR1 MNHEY, CDR2 SMNVEV (reference sequence). The CDR3 loop reads CASRGLAGGPKETQYF. CDR3 nucleotide sequence: TGTGCCAGCAGAGGACTAGCGGGGGGGCCTAAAGAGACCCAGTACTTC.

This clone was observed a handful of times. The V call is TRBV12-3 or TRBV12-4, the J call TRBJ1-2; 8 bases agree with TRBD1. The CDR3 runs to 11 residues. The J segment lost 9 bases and the V segment lost 6 bases, leaving 3 bases of the junction unmatched. The CDR3 protein is CASRRQGSYTF. The CDR3 coding sequence is TGTGCCAGCAGGAGACAGGGGAGCTACACCTTC.

The chain carries TRBV4-2 and TRBJ1-3; D not certain. From germline, CDR1 is LGHNA and CDR2 YNFKEQ. The CDR3 runs 14 residues. V lost 5 bases and J 7 bases, leaving 15 bases between the germline ends. The CDR3 DNA reads as TGTGCCAGCAGCAATCGGCGGCATTTGAACACCATATATTTT. Its translation is CASSNRRHLNTIYF.

The chain joins TRBV19 to TRBJ1-5; the match to TRBD1 covers 9 bases. J lost 5 bases, V lost 5 bases, and 10 bases had no gene match. CDR1 is LNHDA and CDR2 is SQIVND in the germline V gene (reference sequence). The CDR3 sequence is 16 residues long. CDR3 sequence: CASSAEGTGKHQPQHF. In DNA form, the CDR3 reads TGTGCCAGTAGTGCCGAGGGGACAGGGAAACATCAGCCCCAGCATTTT. The full variable domain, rest sourced from reference TRBV19 and TRBJ1-5, is DGGITQSPKYLFRKEGQNVTLSCEQNLNHDAMYWYRQDPGQGLRLIYYSQIVNDFQKGDIAEGYSVSREKKESFPLTVTSAQKNPTAFYLCASSAEGTGKHQPQHFGDGTRLSIL.

In this sample, this clone turned up a few times. The chain joins TRBV7-2 to TRBJ1-5; TRBD1 aligns across 8 bases. The trim removed 4 bases at V and 0 bases at J, leaving 11 bases unmatched. The germline V gene has CDR1 SGHTA and CDR2 FQGNSA. This CDR3 has 18 amino acids. As DNA, the CDR3 is TGTGCCAGCAGCTCAAGACCCGGGACAGGCTATAGCAATCAGCCCCAGCATTTT. This translates into CASSSRPGTGYSNQPQHF.

This clone was seen only a few times. The rearrangement links TRBV15 to TRBJ1-2, with unresolved D. V lost 0 bases to trimming and J lost 8 bases, with 10 bases between them. CDR1 is LNHNV, CDR2 YYDKDF, per germline (reference sequence). The CDR3 spans 13 residues. CDR3 sequence (DNA): TGTGCCACCAGCAGAGATCAAAGAGGGGGCTACACCTTC. Translating gives CATSRDQRGGYTF.